This T cell receptor beta chain was captured in a study of human T cells and chemical hapten exposure. Time point: healthy volunteer bleed at 2 weeks. Blood, whole and unfractionated, served as the source for total RNA extraction. Unique molecular identifiers were linked by the library to individual cDNA molecules. In TCRdb, the RACE reads were re-called with MiXCR into one record per CDR3 protein. The profile shows 130,000 or so distinct CDR3 sequences, approximately 8.3% of them singletons. Study-wide findings and caveats: After DPC sensitization, TCRs above 1 in 1000 frequency showed no change.

The CDR3 length is 15 residues. Germline assignment: CDR1 MNHEY and CDR2 SVGAGI. Trimming removed 5 bases from V and 4 bases from J, with 17 bases in between. This clonotype was counted between two and nine times. Its antigen is still unknown. This clonotype originated in a male donor in good health. Some clones in this sample may be carry-over from other donors' samples. Sequencing was done on a sample of whole blood. V gene TRBV6-5 combines with J gene TRBJ1-1; possible D gene TRBD1, 6 bases. In nucleotides, the CDR3 is TGTGCCAGCAGTAGAACCGGGACAACTGGCACTGAAGCTTTCTTT. Translating it yields CASSRTGTTGTEAFF.